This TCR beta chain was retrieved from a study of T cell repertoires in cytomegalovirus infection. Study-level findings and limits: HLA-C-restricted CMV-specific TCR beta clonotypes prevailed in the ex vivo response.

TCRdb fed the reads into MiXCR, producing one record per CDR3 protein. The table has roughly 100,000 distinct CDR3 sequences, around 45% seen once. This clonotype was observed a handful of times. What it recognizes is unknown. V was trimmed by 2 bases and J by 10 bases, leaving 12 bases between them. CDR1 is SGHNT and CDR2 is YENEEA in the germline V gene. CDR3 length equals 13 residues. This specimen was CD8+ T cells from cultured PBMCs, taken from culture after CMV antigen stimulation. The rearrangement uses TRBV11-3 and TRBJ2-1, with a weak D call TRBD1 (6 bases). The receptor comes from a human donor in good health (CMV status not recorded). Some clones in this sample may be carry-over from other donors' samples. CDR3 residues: CASSLFRDMEQFF. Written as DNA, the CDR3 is TGTGCCAGCAGCTTATTCCGGGACATGGAGCAGTTCTTC.